Sequencing of this T cell receptor beta chain was carried out in a study of cytomegalovirus exposure and HLA in healthy donors. The study, taken as a whole, reports: It was taken for granted in presence/absence analyses that sequencing depth across donors was roughly uniform.

To note about this clone: The antigen is not known.

Researchers ran the PCR with 60 Vbeta and 13 Jbeta primers. TCRdb keeps only in-frame clones here, not all; method: immunoSEQ multiplex PCR. The sample carries approximately 77,000 clones, 70% to 85% recorded once. Germline V CDR1 and CDR2: SQVTM, ANQGSEA. Unmatched junction bases numbered 6, after V lost 6 bases and J lost 0 bases. The CDR3 runs 14 residues. The receptor was isolated from a woman aged 40 to 50 in good health and CMV-seronegative. Sequencing was done on a sample of PBMCs. The chain joins TRBV29-1 to TRBJ1-2, with 8 bases that match TRBD1. CDR3 sequence reads: CSVLTGGANYGYTF. CDR3 in DNA: TGCAGCGTCCTAACAGGGGGTGCTAACTATGGCTACACCTTC.